This T cell receptor (beta chain) is from a study of T-cell reconstitution after alpha-beta-depleted transplantation in children. Unique molecular identifiers were built into the TCRbeta library. TCRdb called the PCR reads again in MiXCR, with one record for every CDR3 protein. The sample lists about 230,000 distinct CDR3 sequences, around 8.9% seen once, with 5% to 6% in the top ten. Germline CDR1 DFQATT, CDR2 SNEGSKA (reference sequence). Trimming took 6 bases from V and 6 from J, leaving 10 bases between them. The CDR3 is made up of 11 amino acids. This clonotype was observed many times. This sequence joins TRBV20-1 and TRBJ2-3; TRBD1 is a possible D gene (6 bases). This TCR was sampled from a human donor who donated a stem cell graft to a child with SCID. This specimen consisted of PBMCs from the stem cell graft donor, obtained from the stem cell graft. The CDR3 sequence: CSAAGVDTQYF. DNA of the CDR3: TGCAGTGCGGCAGGGGTTGATACGCAGTATTTT.